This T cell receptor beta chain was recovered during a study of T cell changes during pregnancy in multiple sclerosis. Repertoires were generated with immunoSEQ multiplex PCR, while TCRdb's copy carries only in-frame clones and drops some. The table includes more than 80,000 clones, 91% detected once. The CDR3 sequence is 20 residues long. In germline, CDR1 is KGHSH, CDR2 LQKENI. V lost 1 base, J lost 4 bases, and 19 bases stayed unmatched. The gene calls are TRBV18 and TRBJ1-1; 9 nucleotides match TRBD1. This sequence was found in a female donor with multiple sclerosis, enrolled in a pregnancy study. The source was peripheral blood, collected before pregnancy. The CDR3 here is CASSPLPTIPRQGGGTEAFF. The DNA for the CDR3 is TGTGCCAGCTCACCACTCCCCACCATTCCGCGACAGGGGGGCGGCACTGAAGCTTTCTTT. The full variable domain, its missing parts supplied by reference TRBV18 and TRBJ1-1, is NAGVMQNPRHLVRRRGQEARLRCSPMKGHSHVYWYRQLPEEGLKFMVYLQKENIIDESGMPKERFSAEFPKEGPSILRIQQVVRGDSAAYFCASSPLPTIPRQGGGTEAFFGQGTRLTVV.